This T cell receptor beta chain comes out of a study of shared clonotypes between healthy human individuals. General study results and limits: The study found about 4.6% of naive CD4 clonotypes shared across a few donors.

Germline CDR1 SNHLY, CDR2 FYNNEI. The junction had 8 bases not matched to a gene; V was cut back by 4 bases and J by 3 bases. This CDR3 is 15 amino acids long. The protocol was immunoSEQ multiplex PCR, while the TCRdb copy is restricted to in-frame clones and leaves out a portion. The sample contains some 2,500,000 clones, 92% of which appear only once. Of note for this clone: As yet, its antigen is unknown.

The TCR originated in a man younger than 30 in good health. Some clones in this sample may be carry-over from other donors' samples. J is TRBJ2-5 and V is TRBV2; 7 positions match TRBD1. The sequencing input was naive CD4+ T cells from PBMCs. The sample's subset: CD45RA+ positively selected. The chain's CDR3 is CASSVRQGGEETQYF. In DNA form, the CDR3 reads TGTGCCAGCAGTGTACGACAGGGTGGGGAAGAGACCCAGTACTTC.